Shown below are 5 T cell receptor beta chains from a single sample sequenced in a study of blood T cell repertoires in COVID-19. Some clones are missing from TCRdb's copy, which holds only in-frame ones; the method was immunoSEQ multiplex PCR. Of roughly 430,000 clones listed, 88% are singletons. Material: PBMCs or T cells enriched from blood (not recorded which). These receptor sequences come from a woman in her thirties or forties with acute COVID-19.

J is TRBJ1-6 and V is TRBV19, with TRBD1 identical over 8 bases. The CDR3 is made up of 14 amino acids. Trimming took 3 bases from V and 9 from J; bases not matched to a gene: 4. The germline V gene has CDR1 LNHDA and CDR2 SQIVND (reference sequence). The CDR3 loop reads CASSIGQGRSPLHF. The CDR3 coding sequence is TGTGCCAGTAGTATCGGACAGGGACGTTCACCCCTCCACTTT.

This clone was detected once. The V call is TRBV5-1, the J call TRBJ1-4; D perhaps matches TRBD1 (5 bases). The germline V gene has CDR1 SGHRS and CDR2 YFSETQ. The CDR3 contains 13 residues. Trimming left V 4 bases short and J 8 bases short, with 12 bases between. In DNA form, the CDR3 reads TGCGCCAGCAGCCGACGGACAAGAGAAAAACTGTTTTTT. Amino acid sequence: CASSRRTREKLFF. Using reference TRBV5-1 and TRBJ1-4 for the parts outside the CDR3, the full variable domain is KAGVTQTPRYLIKTRGQQVTLSCSPISGHRSVSWYQQTPGQGLQFLFEYFSETQRNKGNFPGRFSGRQFSNSRSEMNVSTLELGDSALYLCASSRRTREKLFFGSGTQLSVL.

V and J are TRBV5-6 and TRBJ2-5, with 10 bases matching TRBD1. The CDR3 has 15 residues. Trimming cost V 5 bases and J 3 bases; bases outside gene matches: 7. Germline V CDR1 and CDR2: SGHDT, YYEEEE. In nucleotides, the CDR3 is TGTGCCAGCAGTCCACCGGGACAGGGGAAAGAGACCCAGTACTTC. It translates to CASSPPGQGKETQYF.

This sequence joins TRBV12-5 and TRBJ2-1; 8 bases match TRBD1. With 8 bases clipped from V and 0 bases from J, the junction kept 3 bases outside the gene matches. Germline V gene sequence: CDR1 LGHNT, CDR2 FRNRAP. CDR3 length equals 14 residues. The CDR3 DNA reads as TGTGCTAGTACAGGGGGTTTCTCCTACAATGAGCAGTTCTTC. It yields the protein CASTGGFSYNEQFF.

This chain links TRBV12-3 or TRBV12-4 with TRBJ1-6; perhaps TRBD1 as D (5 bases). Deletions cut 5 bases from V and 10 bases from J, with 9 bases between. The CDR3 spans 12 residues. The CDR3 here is CASSVRVSPLHF. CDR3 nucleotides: TGTGCCAGCAGTGTCAGGGTCTCACCCCTCCACTTT.